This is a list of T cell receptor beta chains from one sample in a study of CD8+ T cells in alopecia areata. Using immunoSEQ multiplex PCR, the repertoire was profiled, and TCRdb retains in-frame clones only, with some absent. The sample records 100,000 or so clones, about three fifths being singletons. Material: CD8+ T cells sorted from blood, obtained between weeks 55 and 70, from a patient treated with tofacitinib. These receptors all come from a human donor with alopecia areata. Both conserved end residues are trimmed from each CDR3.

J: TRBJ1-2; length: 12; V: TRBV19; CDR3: ASQTAGWEYGYT
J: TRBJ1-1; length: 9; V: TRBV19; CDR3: ASILGAEAF
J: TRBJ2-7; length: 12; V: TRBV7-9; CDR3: ASSPEHKTYEQY
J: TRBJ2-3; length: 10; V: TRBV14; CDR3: ASSLSTDTQY
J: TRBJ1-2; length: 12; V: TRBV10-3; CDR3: AILRTGGDYGYT
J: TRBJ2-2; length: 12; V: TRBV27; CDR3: ASSFARGAGELF
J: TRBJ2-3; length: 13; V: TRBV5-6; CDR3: ASSFGRGTGDTQY
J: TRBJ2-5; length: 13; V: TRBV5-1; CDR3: ASSLGRVGQETQY
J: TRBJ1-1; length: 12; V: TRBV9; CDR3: ASSSPIGGSEAF
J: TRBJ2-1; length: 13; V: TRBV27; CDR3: ASHEGDRAYNEQF
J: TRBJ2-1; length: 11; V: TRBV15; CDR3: ATGRTSYNEQF
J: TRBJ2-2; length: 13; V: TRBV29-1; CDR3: SVEGVTGGPGELF
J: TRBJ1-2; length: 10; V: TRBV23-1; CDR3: ASSQRGSGYT
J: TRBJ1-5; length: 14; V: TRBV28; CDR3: ASSFVRGRDNQPQH
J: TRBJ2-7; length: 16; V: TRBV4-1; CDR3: ASSQVSASLRGSYEQY
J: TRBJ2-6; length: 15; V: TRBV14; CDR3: ASSQMDVRSGANVLT
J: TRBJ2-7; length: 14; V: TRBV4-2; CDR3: ASSLDGPGTSYEQY
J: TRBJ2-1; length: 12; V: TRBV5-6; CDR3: ASSLVGSYNEQF
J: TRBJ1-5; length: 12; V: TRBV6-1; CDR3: ASSEGFTLQPQH
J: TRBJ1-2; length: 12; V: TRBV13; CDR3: ASSLGGKNYGYT
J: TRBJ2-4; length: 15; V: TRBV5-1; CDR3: ASSLDRGLMAKNIQY
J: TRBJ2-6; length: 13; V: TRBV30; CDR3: AWSAGSSGANVLT
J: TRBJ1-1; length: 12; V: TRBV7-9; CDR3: ASSLGQSNTEAF
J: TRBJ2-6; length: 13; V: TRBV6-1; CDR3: ASGTGASGANVLT
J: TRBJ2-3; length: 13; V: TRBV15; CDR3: ATSRASTATDTQY
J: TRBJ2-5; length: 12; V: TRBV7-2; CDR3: ASSLVGGQETQY
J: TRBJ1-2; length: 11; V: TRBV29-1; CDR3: SVAVGDGYGYT
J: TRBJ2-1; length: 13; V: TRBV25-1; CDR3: ASSEFVAGGMEQF
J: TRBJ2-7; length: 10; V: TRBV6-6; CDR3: ASSGLYYEQY